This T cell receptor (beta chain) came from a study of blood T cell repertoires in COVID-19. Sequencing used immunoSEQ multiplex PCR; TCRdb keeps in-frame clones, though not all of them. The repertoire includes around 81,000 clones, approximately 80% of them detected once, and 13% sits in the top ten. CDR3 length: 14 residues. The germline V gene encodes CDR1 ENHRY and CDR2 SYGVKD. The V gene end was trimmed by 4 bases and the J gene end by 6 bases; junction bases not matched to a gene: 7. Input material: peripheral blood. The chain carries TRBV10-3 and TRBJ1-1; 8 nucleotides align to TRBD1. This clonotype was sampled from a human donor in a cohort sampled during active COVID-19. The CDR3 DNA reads TGTGCCATCAGTGGGGGACAGGACGCCTCTGAAGCTTTCTTT. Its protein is CAISGGQDASEAFF.